These 13 T cell receptor beta chains share one sample of origin, sequenced in a study of T-cell reconstitution after alpha-beta-depleted transplantation in children. Preparation of the TCRbeta library involved a method that used unique molecular identifiers. TCRdb used MiXCR to reprocess the PCR reads, holding one entry per CDR3 protein. The data contain fewer than 750,000 distinct CDR3 sequences, roughly 23% of them seen just once; the ten biggest clones take up 13% to 15%. The input for sequencing was PBMCs, mostly from graft donor cells, taken 360 days after TCRalphabeta/CD19-depleted stem cell transplant. Source of these receptors: a boy under two years old who had a stem cell transplant for acute myeloid leukemia, so the T cells may come from the graft donor.

V and J are TRBV29-1 and TRBJ2-3; 8 nucleotides match TRBD2. Trimming cost V 6 bases and J 4 bases; bases outside gene matches: 12. The germline V gene encodes CDR1 SQVTM and CDR2 ANQGSEA. CDR3 length: 15 amino acids. CDR3 loop: CSVITRASGPDTQYF. The CDR3 bases are TGCAGCGTGATCACGAGGGCTAGCGGGCCAGATACGCAGTATTTT.

This clonotype has more than one count but fewer than ten. The chain combines TRBV11-2 with TRBJ2-5; TRBD1 matches 10 bases. The CDR3 is 16 residues long. Germline CDR1 is SGHAT and CDR2 is FQNNGV. V dropped 0 bases and J dropped 5; count of bases not matched to a gene: 6. CDR3 loop: CASSLDSGTGVETQYF. CDR3 sequence (DNA): TGTGCCAGCAGCTTAGATTCGGGGACAGGGGTTGAGACCCAGTACTTC.

The sample holds a few counts of this clonotype. J is TRBJ1-2 and V is TRBV12-3 or TRBV12-4, with TRBD1 matching 7 bases. The CDR3 extends over 14 amino acids. V gave up 3 bases and J gave up 8 bases; unmatched junction bases: 9. The DNA for the CDR3 is TGTGCCAGCAGTTTTTCCGTACAGGGGAGAGGCTACACCTTC. Residues: CASSFSVQGRGYTF.

This rearrangement joins TRBV15 to TRBJ1-1; D is unresolved. Trimming stripped 1 base from V and 6 bases from J, with 12 bases between. The CDR3 is made up of 14 amino acids. Germline CDR1 and CDR2: LNHNV and YYDKDF (reference sequence). CDR3: CATSRGIGTAEAFF. DNA of the CDR3: TGTGCCACCAGCAGAGGGATAGGTACCGCTGAAGCTTTCTTT.

In its sample, this clonotype was seen many times. The chain combines TRBV20-1 with TRBJ1-5, with D hard to call. V was cut by 0 bases and J by 0 bases, with 12 bases left in between. This CDR3 spans 16 amino acids. CDR1 DFQATT and CDR2 SNEGSKA come from the germline V gene (reference sequence). CDR3: CSARDGSAYSNQPQHF. As DNA, the CDR3 is TGCAGTGCTAGAGATGGGTCAGCTTATAGCAATCAGCCCCAGCATTTT.

The table lists this clonotype with many counts. The J gene is TRBJ1-1, the V gene TRBV18; 7 positions agree with TRBD1. Germline V gene data show CDR1 as KGHSH and CDR2 as LQKENI. This CDR3 has 15 amino acids. The V and J ends lost 4 bases and 0 bases, in that order; junction bases with no gene match: 5. This CDR3 reads CASSRQGGMNTEAFF. CDR3 DNA: TGTGCCAGCTCACGGCAGGGGGGGATGAACACTGAAGCTTTCTTT.

This chain connects TRBV4-1 to TRBJ2-1; 7 bases map to TRBD1. The CDR3 loop spans 16 amino acids. The V gene end was trimmed by 4 bases and the J gene end by 4 bases; junction bases not matched to a gene: 10. The germline CDR1 and CDR2 sequences are MGHRA and YSYEKL. DNA of the CDR3: TGCGCCAGCAGCCGAGCTACAGGGGTATGTTACAATGAGCAGTTCTTC. Its protein is CASSRATGVCYNEQFF.

This clonotype was counted a few times. The chain has TRBV6-6 and TRBJ2-5; 10 bases line up with TRBD1. V dropped 5 bases and J dropped 7; count of bases not matched to a gene: 4. Germline V gives CDR1 MNHNY, CDR2 SVGAGI (reference sequence). The CDR3 length is 13 residues. The CDR3 region has the DNA TGTGCCAGCAGTGACAGGGGGCGTGGGACCCAGTACTTC. Amino acids: CASSDRGRGTQYF.

This sequence joins TRBV20-1 and TRBJ2-7; 10 positions agree with TRBD1. The germline V gene encodes CDR1 DFQATT and CDR2 SNEGSKA (reference sequence). The CDR3 runs to 12 residues. The CDR3 region has the DNA TGCAGTGCTTCTTGGACAGGGGGGCCTGAGAACGTC. This codes for CSASWTGGPENV.

The genes are TRBV30 and TRBJ1-6; D is possibly TRBD1 (5 bases). V dropped 2 bases and J dropped 10 bases, with 9 bases sitting between them. Germline values: CDR1 GTSNPN, CDR2 SVGIG (reference sequence). The CDR3 spans 12 residues. The CDR3 region has the DNA TGTGCCTGGAGTCCAGGGCAATCACCCCTCCACTTT. Translated, it gives CAWSPGQSPLHF.

CDR3 amino acids: CASSQWAGGLYNEQFF. CDR3 DNA: TGTGCCAGCAGCCAATGGGCGGGGGGGTTATACAATGAGCAGTTCTTC. The J gene is TRBJ2-1, the V gene TRBV4-2; 9 nucleotides align to TRBD2. Trimming took 2 bases from V and 4 from J; bases not matched to a gene: 6. CDR3 size: 16 residues. Per the germline V gene, CDR1 is LGHNA and CDR2 is YNFKEQ.

This clonotype was seen repeatedly, ten times or more. V usage is TRBV7-2 and J usage is TRBJ1-1; D not resolved. In germline, CDR1 is SGHTA, CDR2 FQGNSA. The CDR3 has 13 amino acids. Trimming shortened V by 1 base and J by 4 bases, and 7 bases separated the two germline ends. The CDR3 reads CASSLDSRTEAFF. The CDR3 DNA follows: TGTGCCAGCAGCTTAGATTCTCGCACTGAAGCTTTCTTT.

The V and J genes are TRBV18 and TRBJ2-1; TRBD1 is a possible D gene (7 bases). Trimming cost V 3 bases and J 5 bases, with 14 bases left between them. There are 15 residues in the CDR3. The germline V gene has CDR1 KGHSH and CDR2 LQKENI. The CDR3 spells CASSPQAGGNNEQFF. CDR3 nucleotides: TGTGCCAGCTCACCGCAGGCAGGGGGGAACAATGAGCAGTTCTTC. The full variable domain, with the rest looked up from reference TRBV18 and TRBJ2-1, is NAGVMQNPRHLVRRRGQEARLRCSPMKGHSHVYWYRQLPEEGLKFMVYLQKENIIDESGMPKERFSAEFPKEGPSILRIQQVVRGDSAAYFCASSPQAGGNNEQFFGPGTRLTVL.